The TCR beta chain under discussion was sequenced for a study of T-cell memory formation after mild COVID-19. The study, taken as a whole, reports: Cross-reactive memory seemingly joined, as some responding clones were found in pre-infection memory. Among contracting clones, CD4+ were mainly CM/EM and CD8+ enriched in EMRA.

Note on this clonotype: What it binds is unknown.

Constant-segment-primed 5'RACE gave TCR alpha and TCR beta cDNA libraries with sample barcodes and UMIs. Using its own MiXCR run on the 5' RACE reads, TCRdb lists one record per CDR3 protein. In the table there are some 120,000 distinct CDR3 sequences, approximately 15% of which are singletons. Sequencing was carried out using PBMCs or a T cell subset sorted from them (not recorded which). The TCR originated in a man in his late teens or twenties who had mild COVID-19 (a few samples of this study predate the infection). Cell type and time point are not known.

The CDR3 coding sequence is TGCGCCAGCAGCTTGGACGGGCGCCACAATGAGCAGTTCTTC. It specifies CASSLDGRHNEQFF. This chain connects TRBV5-1 to TRBJ2-1; no reliable D call. Germline lookup yields CDR1 SGHRS and CDR2 YFSETQ. The CDR3 sequence is 14 residues long. Between the trimmed V and J ends, which lost 0 bases and 5 bases, there was a span of 9 bases.